This section outlines one T cell receptor beta chain sequence together with its context. The CDR3 consists of 15 residues. In germline, CDR1 is SGHRS, CDR2 YFSETQ. J lost 3 bases, V lost 4 bases, and 5 bases had no gene match. In the original analysis: Amplified reference gene primers provided the basis for estimating nucleated cell counts. The repertoire was sequenced with immunoSEQ multiplex PCR; TCRdb's copy has only in-frame clones and lacks some. The V and J calls and the clone size are those of that table, but D and trimming were determined from the DNA. Of 270,000 or so clones listed, roughly 90% are singletons. Patients from Seattle were sampled longitudinally, starting during active infection. This record belongs to a study of blood T cell repertoires in COVID-19. Overall study: From the United States, Italy and Spain came samples of acute and convalescent COVID-19. T cells, B-cell-depleted T cells, or PBMCs provided the cDNA or gDNA that served as material.

Sequenced material: peripheral blood. The clonotype was recovered from a woman aged 30 to 39 with COVID-19, enrolled during active disease. V gene TRBV5-1 combines with J gene TRBJ2-1; 9 bases agree with TRBD1. The chain's CDR3 is CASSPWTGVYNEQFF. In DNA, the CDR3 is TGCGCCAGCAGCCCATGGACAGGGGTCTACAATGAGCAGTTCTTC.